The present entry profiles one T cell receptor beta chain with its context. Enrolment of Seattle patients took place during active infection, and they were followed longitudinally. CDR1 ENHRY and CDR2 SYGVKD come from the germline V gene. The CDR3 runs to 12 residues. V was pared by 4 bases and J by 4 bases, with 7 bases between. Measured with immunoSEQ multiplex PCR; TCRdb has only the in-frame clones, and not every one. The sample includes some 180,000 clones, 84% seen only once; the top ten take around 2.9%. The sample belongs to a study of blood T cell repertoires in COVID-19. This TCR came from an elderly woman with COVID-19, enrolled during active disease. The chain recombines TRBV10-3 with TRBJ1-1, with D unresolved. The sample consisted of peripheral blood. DNA of the CDR3: TGTGCCATCAGTGTACTAGGCACTGAAGCTTTCTTT. Its translation is CAISVLGTEAFF.